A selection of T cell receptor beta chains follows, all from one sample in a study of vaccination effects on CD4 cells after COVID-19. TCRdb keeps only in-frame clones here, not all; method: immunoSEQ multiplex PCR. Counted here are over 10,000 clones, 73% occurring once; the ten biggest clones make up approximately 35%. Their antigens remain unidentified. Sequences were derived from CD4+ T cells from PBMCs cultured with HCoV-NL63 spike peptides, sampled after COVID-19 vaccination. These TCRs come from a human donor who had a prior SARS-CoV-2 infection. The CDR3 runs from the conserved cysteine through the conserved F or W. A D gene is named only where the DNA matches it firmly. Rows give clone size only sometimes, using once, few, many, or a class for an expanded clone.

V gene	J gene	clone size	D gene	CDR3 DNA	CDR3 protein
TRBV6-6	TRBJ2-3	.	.	TGTGCCAGTAAGATGGGACCGTACACAGATACGCAGTATTTT	CASKMGPYTDTQYF
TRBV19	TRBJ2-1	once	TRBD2	TGTGCCAGTAGTATGGGGAGCGGGAGGTTCCACAATGAGCAGTTCTTC	CASSMGSGRFHNEQFF
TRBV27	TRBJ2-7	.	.	TGTGCCAGCAGTTTATACCGCGGGGACTCCTACGAGCAGTACTTC	CASSLYRGDSYEQYF
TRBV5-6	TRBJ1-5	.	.	TGTGCCAGCAGCTTATACGGGAATAGTGGCAATCAGCCCCAGCATTTT	CASSLYGNSGNQPQHF
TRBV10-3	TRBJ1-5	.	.	TGTGCCATCAGTGGAGGGGATCAGCCCCAGCATTTT	CAISGGDQPQHF
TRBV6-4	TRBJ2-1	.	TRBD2	TGTGCCAGCAGTGTCACTAGCGGCTCCTACAATGAGCAGTTCTTC	CASSVTSGSYNEQFF
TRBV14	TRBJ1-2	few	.	TGTGCCAGCAGCCAAGTTACGACGGCCTCTGGCTACACCTTC	CASSQVTTASGYTF
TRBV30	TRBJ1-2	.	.	TGTGCCTGGACGCCCGGACCGGGACATCATTACACCTTC	CAWTPGPGHHYTF
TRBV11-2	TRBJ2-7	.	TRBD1	TGTGCCAGCAGCCCCGGGGGACAGGGGGTGCTAAACGAGCAGTACTTC	CASSPGGQGVLNEQYF
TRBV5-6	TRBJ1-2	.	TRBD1	TGTGCCAGCAGCCGGGACAGGGATACCTATGGCTACACCTTC	CASSRDRDTYGYTF
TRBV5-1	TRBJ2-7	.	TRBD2	TGCGCCAGCAGCTCTGAGCCTAGCGGGACTGCCTACGAGCAGTACTTC	CASSSEPSGTAYEQYF
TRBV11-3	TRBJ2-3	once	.	TGTGCCAGCAGCCGCCCGGGGTCAGATACGCAGTATTTT	CASSRPGSDTQYF
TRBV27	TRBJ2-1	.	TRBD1	TGTGCCAGCAGTTCCCAAACTTACCGGGACAGGGGAAAAAGGGGCACCTACAATGAGCAGTTCTTC	CASSSQTYRDRGKRGTYNEQFF
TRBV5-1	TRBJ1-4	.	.	TGCGCCAGCAGCCCCCAGTGGGGTAACAATGAAAAACTGTTTTTT	CASSPQWGNNEKLFF
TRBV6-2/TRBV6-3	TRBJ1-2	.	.	TGTGCCAGCAGTTACCAGGCTAACTATGGCTACACCTTC	CASSYQANYGYTF
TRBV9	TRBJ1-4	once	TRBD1	TGTGCCAGCAGCCGTACCCCCAGACAGGGGGCCCCGACGGATGAAAAACTGTTTTTT	CASSRTPRQGAPTDEKLFF
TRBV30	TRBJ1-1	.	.	TGTGCCTGGAGCAGCGTTCCTGAAGCTTTCTTT	CAWSSVPEAFF
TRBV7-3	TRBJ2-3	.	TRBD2	TGTGCCAGCAGCTTAAGCGGGGGGGCCCGAGGAGATACGCAGTATTTT	CASSLSGGARGDTQYF
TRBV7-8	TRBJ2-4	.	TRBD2	TGTGCCAGCAGCACCGAGCGGGAGGGCCGCGCCAAAAACATTCAGTACTTC	CASSTEREGRAKNIQYF
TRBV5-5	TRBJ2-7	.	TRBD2	TGTGCCAGCAGCCCAGCTAGCGGTAGCTCCTACGAGCAGTACTTC	CASSPASGSSYEQYF
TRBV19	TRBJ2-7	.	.	TGTGCCAGTGCATTGATGCTCTCCTACGAGCAGTACTTC	CASALMLSYEQYF
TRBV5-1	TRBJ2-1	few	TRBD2	TGCGCCAGCAGCTCCTCCTCCCTAGCGGGGGCGGCCTACAATGAGCAGTTCTTC	CASSSSSLAGAAYNEQFF
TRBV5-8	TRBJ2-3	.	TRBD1	TGTGCCAGCAGCCTATCACTCTGGGGACAGGGGACAGATACGCAGTATTTT	CASSLSLWGQGTDTQYF
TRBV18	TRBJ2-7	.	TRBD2	TGTGCCAGCTCACCAGCTACTAGCGCAAAAGCCTACGAGCAGTACTTC	CASSPATSAKAYEQYF
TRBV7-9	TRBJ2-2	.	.	TGTGCCAGCAGCTGGACGGGGAACACCGGGGAGCTGTTTTTT	CASSWTGNTGELFF
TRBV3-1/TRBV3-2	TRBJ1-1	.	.	TGTGCCAGCAGCCAAGCTTTGAACACTGAAGCTTTCTTT	CASSQALNTEAFF
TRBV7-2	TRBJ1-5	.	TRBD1	TGTGCCAGCAGCAGCACAGGGGGCGGTTATCAGCCCCAGCATTTT	CASSSTGGGYQPQHF
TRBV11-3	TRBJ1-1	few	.	TGTGCCAGCAGCTTAGTACTCACGGGGGCAGTGAACACTGAAGCTTTCTTT	CASSLVLTGAVNTEAFF
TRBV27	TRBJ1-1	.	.	TGTGCCAGCAGTTTAAATGGGCAGACTGAAGCTTTCTTT	CASSLNGQTEAFF